The 20 T cell receptor beta chains below were found in one sample sequenced in a study of post-analysis software for immune sequencing data. Overall study results and limits: Five or six TRBV segments were more frequent in patients than controls; TRBV5-6, TRBV5-1 and TRBV20-1 belonged to this group.

These receptors have no identified antigens. The TCR beta cDNA libraries contained unique molecular identifiers. TCRdb fed the PCR reads into MiXCR, producing one record per CDR3 protein. The profile shows 650,000 to 850,000 distinct CDR3 sequences, roughly 50% of them singletons. Sequenced material: blood. The origin of the receptors is a girl aged 10-17 years with multiple sclerosis.

This clonotype was counted between two and nine times. This chain connects TRBV5-1 to TRBJ1-1, with 7 positions matching TRBD1. Germline V lookup: CDR1 SGHRS, CDR2 YFSETQ. This CDR3 region has 15 residues. With V trimmed by 7 bases and J by 4 bases, 13 bases remained unmatched. The CDR3 sequence is CASLQGGGGITEAFF. CDR3 bases: TGCGCCAGCTTACAAGGAGGGGGCGGTATCACTGAAGCTTTCTTT.

V usage is TRBV6-5 and J usage is TRBJ1-2; 7 nucleotides line up with TRBD1. The CDR3 extends over 13 amino acids. The J segment lost 7 bases and the V segment lost 5 bases, leaving 7 bases of the junction unmatched. Germline CDR1 reads MNHEY; CDR2 reads SVGAGI. CDR3: CASSQTGTRGYTF. The CDR3 coding sequence is TGTGCCAGCAGTCAGACAGGGACTCGTGGCTACACCTTC.

With respect to this clonotype: This clone may be a read error of a much larger clone one base away. This chain uses TRBV7-8 with TRBJ1-2, with TRBD1 matching over 8 bases. Per germline, CDR1 SGHVS and CDR2 FQNEAQ. The CDR3 loop spans 13 amino acids. In DNA form, the CDR3 reads TGTGCCAGCAGCCGGACAGGGAACTATGGCCACACCTTC. Translated: CASSRTGNYGHTF.

This rearrangement joins TRBV7-6 to TRBJ2-1; 8 bases are a match to TRBD2. The ends lost 0 bases at V and 4 bases at J; junction bases unmatched: 14. CDR1 is SGHVS and CDR2 is FNYEAQ in the germline V gene. This CDR3 has 19 residues. CDR3 bases: TGTGCCAGCAGCTTAGCGGCGGGGGGTTTAGTAACCCTTTACAATGAGCAGTTCTTC. The encoded protein is CASSLAAGGLVTLYNEQFF.

The chain couples TRBV20-1 to TRBJ2-5, with D hard to call. Germline V gives CDR1 DFQATT, CDR2 SNEGSKA (reference sequence). The CDR3 consists of 13 residues. The ends were cut back, 4 bases at V and 6 bases at J, with 15 bases in the middle. The CDR3 DNA follows: TGCAGTGCTATTAAGACCCCTTTTAAGACCCAGTACTTC. The encoded protein is CSAIKTPFKTQYF.

A note on this clonotype: At one end the junction does not follow the germline gene, possibly because of a read error. The chain links TRBV12-3 or TRBV12-4 to TRBJ2-5; D is uncertain. This CDR3 contains 11 residues. The CDR3: CASSPGEAQYF. CDR3 nucleotides: TGTGCCAGCAGTCCCGGAGAGGCCCAGTACTTC.

V gene TRBV11-2 combines with J gene TRBJ2-3; D is undetermined. The CDR3 spans 13 residues. In germline, CDR1 is SGHAT, CDR2 FQNNGV. Trimming pared 4 bases from V and 5 bases from J, leaving 10 bases between. DNA of the CDR3: TGTGCCAGCAGCTCCACGGGCCAAGATACGCAGTATTTT. Protein: CASSSTGQDTQYF. The full variable domain, rest sourced from reference TRBV11-2 and TRBJ2-3, is EAGVAQSPRYKIIEKRQSVAFWCNPISGHATLYWYQQILGQGPKLLIQFQNNGVVDDSQLPKDRFSAERLKGVDSTLKIQPAKLEDSAVYLCASSSTGQDTQYFGPGTRLTVL.

This chain links TRBV6-2 or TRBV6-3 with TRBJ1-2, with D tentatively TRBD1 (5 bases). The length of the CDR3 is 13 residues. CDR1 MNHEY and CDR2 SVGEGT come from the germline V gene. V was trimmed by 7 bases and J by 8 bases, leaving 17 bases between them. CDR3 bases: TGTGCCAGCAATACCGGGACTACCGGCGGCTACACCTTC. This codes for CASNTGTTGGYTF.

This clonotype showed up just a few times. The V gene is TRBV5-1, the J gene TRBJ2-5; D gene unclear. Germline lookup yields CDR1 SGHRS and CDR2 YFSETQ. This CDR3 is built from 14 residues. The germline V and J ends were trimmed by 1 base and 3 bases, with 10 bases remaining between them. The chain's CDR3 is CASSLFPQEETQYF. The CDR3 region has the DNA TGCGCCAGCAGCTTGTTCCCCCAGGAAGAGACCCAGTACTTC.

This clonotype turned up a few times. This rearrangement joins TRBV20-1 to TRBJ2-3; 9 bases are a match to TRBD2. V shed 0 bases, J shed 1 base, and the junction held 5 bases outside the gene matches. This CDR3 has 16 residues. Germline lookup yields CDR1 DFQATT and CDR2 SNEGSKA (reference sequence). The CDR3 reads CSARDLERGGTDTQYF. In DNA form, the CDR3 reads TGCAGTGCTAGAGACCTCGAGCGGGGGGGCACAGATACGCAGTATTTT.

Ten or more counts support this clonotype. This chain uses TRBV20-1 with TRBJ2-4; TRBD2 aligns across 9 bases. The CDR3 has 15 residues. With V trimmed by 4 bases and J by 3 bases, 7 bases remained unmatched. Germline CDR1 and CDR2: DFQATT and SNEGSKA (reference sequence). Here the CDR3 DNA reads TGCAGTGCTACGCGGGGGGGCCTTGACAAAAACATTCAGTACTTC. This gives the protein CSATRGGLDKNIQYF.

The rearrangement links TRBV20-1 to TRBJ1-5; D unresolved. This CDR3 has 14 residues. V shed 4 bases and J shed 2 bases, with 12 bases lying between them. Per germline, CDR1 DFQATT and CDR2 SNEGSKA (reference sequence). CDR3 coding DNA: TGCAGTGCTACTCGTTCAAGCGGCAATCAGCCCCAGCATTTT. Its protein product is CSATRSSGNQPQHF.

This clonotype was observed once. V is TRBV7-9 and J is TRBJ2-7; the D gene is possibly TRBD2 (5 bases). CDR1 and CDR2 from the germline V gene are SEHNR and FQNEAQ (reference sequence). The CDR3 runs 17 residues. Trimming removed 0 bases at V and 2 bases at J, with 17 bases between. In DNA form, the CDR3 reads TGTGCCAGCAGCTTAGCGTTCGGGATTGGACCCCCCTACGAGCAGTACTTC. It yields the protein CASSLAFGIGPPYEQYF.

The CDR3 region has the DNA TGTGCCAGCAGCCCTCCGCGTTCTGGGGCCAACGTCCTGACTTTC. Amino acid sequence: CASSPPRSGANVLTF. The chain is built from TRBV14 and TRBJ2-6; D ambiguous. The germline V and J ends were trimmed by 4 bases and 1 base, with 8 bases remaining between them. The CDR3 covers 15 residues. Germline V gene data show CDR1 as SGHDN and CDR2 as FVKESK.

This clonotype occurred a few times. The chain carries TRBV9 and TRBJ2-3; 8 nucleotides line up with TRBD2. The CDR3 has 14 amino acids. The germline gives CDR1 SGDLS, CDR2 YYNGEE. V was pared by 7 bases and J by 1 base, with 5 bases of the junction left unmatched. In DNA, the CDR3 is TGTGCCAGCGCCACTAGCGGTCGCACAGATACGCAGTATTTT. Amino acid sequence: CASATSGRTDTQYF.

J is TRBJ2-7 and V is TRBV12-3 or TRBV12-4; 7 nucleotides line up with TRBD1. The CDR3 is made up of 15 amino acids. The ends lost 6 bases at V and 0 bases at J; junction bases unmatched: 8. CDR3 loop: CASRAGHRGSYEQYF. For the CDR3, the DNA is TGTGCCAGCAGGGCTGGTCACAGGGGCTCCTACGAGCAGTACTTC.

This clonotype was seen more than once but under ten times. The gene calls are TRBV20-1 and TRBJ2-5; D possibly matches TRBD1 or TRBD2 (5 bases each). The germline CDR1 and CDR2 sequences are DFQATT and SNEGSKA (reference sequence). Trimming took 6 bases from V and 5 from J, leaving 13 bases between them. The CDR3 spans 12 residues. CDR3 amino acids: CSAPLGTETQYF. The CDR3 nucleotides read TGCAGTGCCCCGCTGGGGACGGAGACCCAGTACTTC.

V usage is TRBV5-6 and J usage is TRBJ2-7; either TRBD1 or TRBD2 may fit D (5 bases each). The CDR3 sequence is 17 residues long. V was shortened by 4 bases and J by 1 base, with 21 bases between the two germline ends. In germline, CDR1 is SGHDT, CDR2 YYEEEE. DNA of the CDR3: TGTGCCAGCAGCCGAATCCGGTGGGGGAGCGAGTCCTACGAGCAGTACTTC. As protein: CASSRIRWGSESYEQYF.

This chain connects TRBV29-1 to TRBJ2-5; D unresolved. This CDR3 region has 12 residues. CDR1 SQVTM and CDR2 ANQGSEA come from the germline V gene. V lost 7 bases to trimming and J lost 2 bases, with 11 bases between them. DNA of the CDR3: TGCAGCGCCCAAAATTCGCAAGAGACCCAGTACTTC. Residues: CSAQNSQETQYF.

The rearrangement joins TRBV9 to TRBJ2-5; the match to TRBD2 covers 10 bases. Near its end, the DNA agrees better with TRBJ2-7, so the J call may be wrong. Germline CDR1 SGDLS, CDR2 YYNGEE. This CDR3 comprises 15 residues. The CDR3 nucleotides read TGTGCCAGCAGCCTCCTAGCGGGGGACGGCGACGAGCAGTACTTC. It specifies CASSLLAGDGDEQYF.